This T cell receptor beta chain was profiled in a study of CD8 T cells in Susac syndrome. V gave up 0 bases and J gave up 5 bases, with 12 bases separating them. Germline V CDR1 and CDR2: SGDLS, YYNGEE. The CDR3 contains 14 residues. With random hexamers, reverse transcription was performed on roughly 0.5 to 1 ug of RNA. Coverage of TCR beta CDR3 amplification by immunoSEQ multiplex PCR extended to 54 Vbeta and 13 Jbeta. TCRdb fed the immunoSEQ multiplex PCR reads into MiXCR, producing one record per CDR3 protein. Found here are roughly 75,000 distinct CDR3 sequences, just over 90% of them singletons; the top ten hold 0.15%. Definite or probable Susac syndrome was diagnosed using recently defined diagnostic criteria.

V and J are TRBV9 and TRBJ2-7; TRBD1 might be the D (6 bases). Sequencing input: CD4+ T cells from PBMCs. The sequence was obtained from a human donor with Susac syndrome. CDR3 in amino acids: CASSVVPQGHEQYF. The CDR3 nucleotides are TGTGCCAGCAGCGTAGTTCCCCAGGGGCACGAGCAGTACTTC. Complete variable domain (other parts from reference TRBV9 and TRBJ2-7): DSGVTQTPKHLITATGQRVTLRCSPRSGDLSVYWYQQSLDQGLQFLIQYYNGEERAKGNILERFSAQQFPDLHSELNLSSLELGDSALYFCASSVVPQGHEQYFGPGTRLTVT.